This T cell receptor beta chain was documented in a study of cytomegalovirus exposure and HLA in healthy donors. Whole-study context: Both the roughly 120 validation repertoires and the 600 to 700 first-cohort repertoires used the same platform, as reported by a later analysis.

This clone occurred once. Its antigen remains unknown. Between the trimmed V and J ends, which lost 3 bases and 0 bases, there was a span of 15 bases. Germline CDR1 reads KGHSH; CDR2 reads LQKENI. CDR3 length equals 18 residues. The table came from immunoSEQ multiplex PCR; TCRdb's copy has only in-frame clones and leaves some out. The top ten hold 0.9% to 1% of the sample, which has fewer than 400,000 clones, roughly 88% seen once. Study-wide results and limits: The tendency of first-cohort TCR clusters to co-occur in the 90 to 150 validation repertoires was the finding of a later analysis. Most TCR sequences proved rare, with some public TCRs found in many donors.

The sequence was obtained from a man younger than 45 in good health and CMV-seronegative. The sample taken for sequencing was PBMCs. The rearrangement joins TRBV18 to TRBJ2-6, with D perhaps matching TRBD2 (5 bases). The CDR3 sequence: CASSPLGVRSSGANVLTF. The CDR3 DNA reads TGTGCCAGCTCACCGCTCGGGGTTCGCAGCTCTGGGGCCAACGTCCTGACTTTC.